This entry features one TCR beta chain sequence. No antigen is known for it. The data belong to a study of T cells in Graves' hyperthyroidism and ophthalmopathy. Study-level points and caveats: A model using 13 V-J features told ophthalmopathy apart from stable hyperthyroidism. Most thyroid-expanded clonotypes above 0.001 were also found in blood. With a median lead of roughly 6.2 months before onset, the model predicted ophthalmopathy.

Exclusion criteria comprised uncontrolled infection, other autoimmune disease, pregnancy or lactation. Germline loops: CDR1 SQVTM, CDR2 ANQGSEA. The CDR3 loop spans 15 amino acids. With 6 bases clipped from V and 1 base from J, the junction kept 8 bases outside the gene matches. It was RNA transcripts that yielded the amplified TCR beta CDR3 regions. The primer set for the first-round RT-PCR of the TCR CDR3 was HTBI. From the multiplex PCR reads, TCRdb called clonotypes with MiXCR, one entry per CDR3 protein. Among around 540,000 distinct CDR3 sequences listed, about 45% were seen once. Sequenced sample: peripheral blood or thyroid tissue (not recorded which). The genes are TRBV29-1 and TRBJ2-2; 7 nucleotides match TRBD2. The sequence derives from a woman younger than 35 with Graves' hyperthyroidism. CDR3 loop: CSVRRDYQNTGELFF. As DNA, the CDR3 is TGCAGCGTGCGCCGGGACTATCAGAACACCGGGGAGCTGTTTTTT.